Below are 11 T cell receptor beta chains sequenced from a single sample in a study of radiotherapy plus CTLA-4 blockade in lung cancer. Using immunoSEQ multiplex PCR, the repertoire was profiled, and TCRdb retains in-frame clones only, with some absent. The data hold 85,000 to 100,000 clones, with 60% to 80% observed a single time. Sample: peripheral blood, taken from a patient treated with radiotherapy plus ipilimumab. The receptors shown here come from a human donor with non-small cell lung cancer that progressed on radiotherapy plus ipilimumab.

The chain carries TRBV2 and TRBJ2-7, with D possibly being TRBD1 or TRBD2 (5 bases each). CDR1 and CDR2 (germline): SNHLY, FYNNEI. V was shortened by 3 bases and J by 3 bases, with 15 bases between the two germline ends. The CDR3 extends over 15 amino acids. CDR3 amino acids: CASSDSTGTHYEQYF. CDR3 DNA sequence: TGTGCCAGCAGTGATAGTACCGGGACCCACTACGAGCAGTACTTC.

The genes are TRBV9 and TRBJ2-1; TRBD1 is a possible D gene (6 bases). V lost 3 bases to trimming and J lost 0 bases, with 10 bases between them. CDR1 is SGDLS and CDR2 is YYNGEE in the germline V gene. The CDR3 extends over 15 amino acids. CDR3 bases: TGTGCCAGCAGCGGGGGGCGGAGCTCCTACAATGAGCAGTTCTTC. It encodes CASSGGRSSYNEQFF.

This clone has just a few counts. The chain links TRBV7-9 to TRBJ1-2; 8 nucleotides line up with TRBD1. This CDR3 contains 13 residues. V shed 1 base, J shed 7 bases, and the junction held 2 bases outside the gene matches. CDR1 and CDR2 (germline): SEHNR, FQNEAQ (reference sequence). Here the CDR3 DNA reads TGTGCCAGCAGCTTAGGGGACAGGTCTGGCTACACCTTC. It codes for CASSLGDRSGYTF.

This clone was picked up a small number of times. This chain uses TRBV6-5 with TRBJ2-3; TRBD1 agrees at 9 bases. The CDR3 runs to 15 residues. The V gene's germline CDR1 is MNHEY and CDR2 SVGAGI. Trimming took 5 bases from V and 1 from J; bases not matched to a gene: 4. The CDR3 region has the DNA TGTGCCAGCAGTAACAGGGGGCGCGGCACAGATACGCAGTATTTT. Protein sequence: CASSNRGRGTDTQYF.

The rearrangement joins TRBV5-6 to TRBJ1-2, with 9 bases that match TRBD1. Trimming took 3 bases from V and 4 from J; bases not matched to a gene: 4. CDR3 length: 14 amino acids. Germline V gene sequence: CDR1 SGHDT, CDR2 YYEEEE. DNA of the CDR3: TGTGCCAGCAGCTCCGGGACAGGGACCTATGGCTACACCTTC. This gives the protein CASSSGTGTYGYTF. Together with reference TRBV5-6 and TRBJ1-2, the CDR3 gives the full variable domain: DAGVTQSPTHLIKTRGQQVTLRCSPKSGHDTVSWYQQALGQGPQFIFQYYEEEERQRGNFPDRFSGHQFPNYSSELNVNALLLGDSALYLCASSSGTGTYGYTFGSGTRLTVV.

V and J are TRBV27 and TRBJ2-3; D ambiguous. Germline V gives CDR1 MNHEY, CDR2 SMNVEV (reference sequence). Trimming removed 3 bases at V and 0 bases at J, with 16 bases between. This CDR3 is 17 amino acids long. The CDR3 DNA reads TGTGCCAGCAGTTTTGGGCCCGGGTACACTAGCACAGATACGCAGTATTTT. Translated: CASSFGPGYTSTDTQYF.

In DNA form, the CDR3 reads TGTGCCAGCAGCCACCAACAGGCCTATGGCTACACCTTC. Translating it yields CASSHQQAYGYTF. The rearrangement uses TRBV6-6 and TRBJ1-2; D might be TRBD1 (5 bases). V lost 6 bases and J 4 bases, leaving 12 bases between the germline ends. Germline V gives CDR1 MNHNY, CDR2 SVGAGI (reference sequence). The CDR3 loop spans 13 amino acids.

The J gene is TRBJ1-1, the V gene TRBV5-1; D is uncertain. The ends were cut back, 4 bases at V and 4 bases at J, with 11 bases in the middle. The CDR3 has 13 residues. Germline V gene sequence: CDR1 SGHRS, CDR2 YFSETQ. The CDR3 coding sequence is TGCGCCAGCAGCCTCCCCCCTGGCACTGAAGCTTTCTTT. Translation: CASSLPPGTEAFF.

The rearrangement uses TRBV19 and TRBJ2-3; D is perhaps TRBD2 (6 bases). Trimming pared 4 bases from V and 6 bases from J, leaving 17 bases between. Germline V CDR1 and CDR2: LNHDA, SQIVND (reference sequence). The CDR3 is 15 amino acids. CDR3 residues: CASSNLATDGDTQYF. The CDR3 region has the DNA TGTGCCAGTAGTAACCTAGCGACGGACGGGGATACGCAGTATTTT. Together with reference TRBV19 and TRBJ2-3, the CDR3 gives the full variable domain: DGGITQSPKYLFRKEGQNVTLSCEQNLNHDAMYWYRQDPGQGLRLIYYSQIVNDFQKGDIAEGYSVSREKKESFPLTVTSAQKNPTAFYLCASSNLATDGDTQYFGPGTRLTVL.

The chain links TRBV30 to TRBJ2-2; 12 bases align to TRBD2. The germline gives CDR1 GTSNPN, CDR2 SVGIG (reference sequence). The V and J ends lost 4 bases and 7 bases, in that order; junction bases with no gene match: 7. The CDR3 totals 15 residues. This chain's CDR3 is CAWKLAGGGIGELFF. In nucleotides, the CDR3 is TGTGCCTGGAAACTAGCGGGGGGCGGGATCGGGGAGCTGTTTTTT. The variable domain in full, with the rest retrieved from reference TRBV30 and TRBJ2-2, is SQTIHQWPATLVQPVGSPLSLECTVEGTSNPNLYWYRQAAGRGLQLLFYSVGIGQISSEVPQNLSASRPQDRQFILSSKKLLLSDSGFYLCAWKLAGGGIGELFFGEGSRLTVL.

In nucleotides, the CDR3 is TGTGCCAGCAGCGTAGGGGGCGGTGGCTATGGCTACACCTTC. Residues: CASSVGGGGYGYTF. The gene calls are TRBV9 and TRBJ1-2, with TRBD1 as a possible D gene (5 bases). The CDR3 is 14 residues long. The germline V and J ends were trimmed by 0 bases and 4 bases, with 10 bases remaining between them. Germline CDR1 reads SGDLS; CDR2 reads YYNGEE.